Below, 21 T cell receptor beta chains from the same sample are listed, as sequenced in a study of T cells expressing NK-cell markers. No DNA is given; TCRdb re-called the 5' RACE reads and lists each CDR3 protein once. Its table lists roughly 160,000 distinct CDR3 sequences. Sequencing used blood T cells: a sorted CD56 or NKG2C T cell subset, CD4+ or CD8+ T cells, or bulk PBMC T cells (not recorded which). The source of these receptors is a woman aged 18-70 years in good health.

This chain connects TRBV2 to TRBJ2-7; TCRdb's D call of TRBD2 is untestable without DNA. The CDR3 is made up of 11 amino acids. Germline V gives CDR1 SNHLY, CDR2 FYNNEI. CDR3: CASSERREQYF.

The J gene is TRBJ2-5, the V gene TRBV5-1; without DNA, the TCRdb call of TRBD1 cannot be checked. Germline assignment: CDR1 SGHRS and CDR2 YFSETQ. There are 14 residues in the CDR3. The CDR3: CASKGAPGHETQYF.

The chain couples TRBV5-1 to TRBJ1-5; TCRdb indicates TRBD1, and absent DNA this call remains unverified. Germline-derived CDR1 and CDR2 are SGHRS and YFSETQ. The CDR3 spans 15 residues. CDR3 protein: CASSATGGGNQPQHF.

The chain links TRBV4-2 to TRBJ2-2; TCRdb designates TRBD1, a call that cannot be tested without DNA. CDR3 length equals 18 residues. Germline V gene lookup returns CDR1 LGHNA and CDR2 YNFKEQ. This chain's CDR3 is CASSQDSQTPSNTGELFF.

J is TRBJ2-1 and V is TRBV4-1; TCRdb's D call of TRBD2 is untestable without DNA. The CDR3 sequence is 16 residues long. Germline CDR1 reads MGHRA; CDR2 reads YSYEKL. CDR3: CASSQGLAGGYNEQFF.

This chain connects TRBV2 to TRBJ2-2; checking the TCRdb D call of TRBD1 is not possible without DNA. Germline-derived CDR1 and CDR2 are SNHLY and FYNNEI. CDR3 length equals 15 residues. The CDR3 sequence is CASRRDILNTGELFF.

The chain couples TRBV20-1 to TRBJ2-2. The CDR3 has 13 amino acids. From germline, CDR1 is DFQATT and CDR2 SNEGSKA (reference sequence). This CDR3 reads CSAFGVNTGELFF.

CDR3 loop: CAIRTGGDPGYTF. This chain joins TRBV12-3 or TRBV12-4 and TRBJ1-2; TCRdb calls TRBD1, which cannot be checked without DNA. This CDR3 region has 13 residues.

The chain has TRBV11-2 and TRBJ2-3. Germline V gene lookup returns CDR1 SGHAT and CDR2 FQNNGV. The CDR3 totals 15 residues. The CDR3 reads CASSFVSNGADTQYF.

J is TRBJ1-2 and V is TRBV7-3; TCRdb outputs TRBD1, but without DNA this stays unchecked. Germline assignment: CDR1 SGHTA and CDR2 FQGTGA. The CDR3 is made up of 14 amino acids. CDR3 sequence: CASSPDRVGYGYTF.

This chain joins TRBV20-1 and TRBJ1-1; TCRdb returns TRBD1, unconfirmable since there is no DNA. Germline CDR1 is DFQATT and CDR2 is SNEGSKA (reference sequence). The CDR3 has 13 residues. The CDR3 reads CSAPYRGGTEAFF.

The chain is built from TRBV20-1 and TRBJ1-1. The germline CDR1 and CDR2 sequences are DFQATT and SNEGSKA (reference sequence). This CDR3 contains 11 residues. The CDR3 sequence: CSAADKTFSFF.

The gene calls are TRBV20-1 and TRBJ2-7; with no DNA, the TCRdb D assignment of TRBD1 cannot be verified. Germline values: CDR1 DFQATT, CDR2 SNEGSKA (reference sequence). The CDR3 contains 13 residues. CDR3 loop: CSVPSLPSYEQYF.

The chain is built from TRBV5-1 and TRBJ2-1; TCRdb designates TRBD2, a call that cannot be tested without DNA. Germline-derived CDR1 and CDR2 are SGHRS and YFSETQ. This CDR3 has 16 amino acids. The CDR3 loop reads CASSLYASGVSNEQFF. The whole variable domain, remainder taken from reference TRBV5-1 and TRBJ2-1, is KAGVTQTPRYLIKTRGQQVTLSCSPISGHRSVSWYQQTPGQGLQFLFEYFSETQRNKGNFPGRFSGRQFSNSRSEMNVSTLELGDSALYLCASSLYASGVSNEQFFGPGTRLTVL.

This rearrangement joins TRBV2 to TRBJ2-1; TCRdb's D gene call, TRBD1, goes unchecked for lack of DNA. The CDR3 is 15 amino acids. CDR1 SNHLY and CDR2 FYNNEI come from the germline V gene. The CDR3 sequence is CASRATGPVGTGRFF. The whole variable domain, remainder taken from reference TRBV2 and TRBJ2-1, is EPEVTQTPSHQVTQMGQEVILRCVPISNHLYFYWYRQILGQKVEFLVSFYNNEISEKSEIFDDQFSVERPDGSNFTLKIRSTKLEDSAMYFCASRATGPVGTGRFFGPGTRLTVL.

V usage is TRBV20-1 and J usage is TRBJ2-7; TCRdb names TRBD2, which stays unverified in the absence of DNA. Germline lookup yields CDR1 DFQATT and CDR2 SNEGSKA (reference sequence). The CDR3 covers 16 residues. The CDR3 here is CSASLTSGGPTYEQYF.

The chain joins TRBV5-6 to TRBJ2-3. CDR1 is SGHDT and CDR2 is YYEEEE in the germline V gene. This CDR3 is built from 14 residues. The CDR3 spells CASSERPHTDTQYF. Combining the CDR3 with reference TRBV5-6 and TRBJ2-3 gives the whole variable domain DAGVTQSPTHLIKTRGQQVTLRCSPKSGHDTVSWYQQALGQGPQFIFQYYEEEERQRGNFPDRFSGHQFPNYSSELNVNALLLGDSALYLCASSERPHTDTQYFGPGTRLTVL.

The V and J genes are TRBV12-3 or TRBV12-4 and TRBJ1-1; TCRdb outputs TRBD1, but without DNA this stays unchecked. The CDR3 has 14 amino acids. The CDR3 region is CASSKTRGLTEAFF.

The V and J genes are TRBV6-5 and TRBJ1-1; TCRdb proposes TRBD1, but this gene call is untestable without DNA. Germline V gives CDR1 MNHEY, CDR2 SVGAGI. The CDR3 length is 18 residues. The CDR3 protein is CASSYSTPGEGMNTEAFF.

The J gene is TRBJ1-1, the V gene TRBV6-1; TCRdb names TRBD1, which stays unverified in the absence of DNA. The CDR3 is 14 residues long. The germline gives CDR1 MNHNS, CDR2 SASEGT. CDR3: CASLTRGRGTEAFF.

This chain uses TRBV21-1 with TRBJ1-4; TCRdb selects TRBD1, and the lack of DNA leaves this call unchecked. TRBV21-1 is noted as a pseudogene. The CDR3 consists of 17 residues. CDR3 protein: CASSKGQGASMNEKLFF.